The T cell receptor beta chain under discussion was sequenced for a study of regulatory T cells in long-lasting Graves disease. Study-wide context: Patients newly diagnosed with Graves' had been on antithyroid drugs for under 3 months.

Arm-PCR of CDR3 regions and iRepertoire HTBI primers were the basis on which TCR beta libraries were built. TCRdb itself ran the multiplex PCR reads through MiXCR, one entry per CDR3 protein. The sample has fewer than 550,000 distinct CDR3 sequences, around 15% seen once. This clonotype has at least ten counts. Time point noted: newly diagnosed GD, antithyroid drugs for less than 3 months. PBMC RNA was the source of the TCR library. The CDR3 is 12 amino acids. The germline V and J ends were trimmed by 6 bases and 5 bases, with 10 bases remaining between them. These data were likewise used in another study, on T cells in Graves' hyperthyroidism and ophthalmopathy.

The gene calls are TRBV12-3 or TRBV12-4 and TRBJ1-1, with unresolved D. This sequence was found in a woman in her forties or fifties with Graves disease. The sequences come from peripheral blood mononuclear cells (PBMCs), collected at new diagnosis, from a patient treated with antithyroid drugs. CDR3 sequence reads: CASSRTGTEAFF. In DNA, the CDR3 is TGTGCCAGCAGCCGAACGGGTACTGAAGCTTTCTTT.